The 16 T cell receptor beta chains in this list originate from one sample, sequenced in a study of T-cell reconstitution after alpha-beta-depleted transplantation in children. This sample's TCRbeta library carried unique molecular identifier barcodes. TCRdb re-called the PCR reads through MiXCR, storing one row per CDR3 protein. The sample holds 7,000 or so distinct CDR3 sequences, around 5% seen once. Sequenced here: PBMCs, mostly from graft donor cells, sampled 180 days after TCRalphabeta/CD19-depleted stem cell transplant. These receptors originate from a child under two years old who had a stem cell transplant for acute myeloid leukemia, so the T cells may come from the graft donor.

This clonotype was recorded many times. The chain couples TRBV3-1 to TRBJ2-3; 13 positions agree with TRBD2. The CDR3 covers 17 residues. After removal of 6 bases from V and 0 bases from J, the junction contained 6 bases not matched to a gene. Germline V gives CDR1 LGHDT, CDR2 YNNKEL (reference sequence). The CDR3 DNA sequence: TGTGCCAGCAGTCTCCGGACTAGCGGGAGTAGCACAGATACGCAGTATTTT. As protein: CASSLRTSGSSTDTQYF.

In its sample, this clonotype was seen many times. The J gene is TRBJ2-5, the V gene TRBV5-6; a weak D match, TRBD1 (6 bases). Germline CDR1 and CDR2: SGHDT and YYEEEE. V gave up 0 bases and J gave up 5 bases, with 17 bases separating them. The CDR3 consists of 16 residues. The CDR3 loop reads CASSLGYREGWETQYF. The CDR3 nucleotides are TGTGCCAGCAGCTTGGGATACAGGGAAGGTTGGGAGACCCAGTACTTC.

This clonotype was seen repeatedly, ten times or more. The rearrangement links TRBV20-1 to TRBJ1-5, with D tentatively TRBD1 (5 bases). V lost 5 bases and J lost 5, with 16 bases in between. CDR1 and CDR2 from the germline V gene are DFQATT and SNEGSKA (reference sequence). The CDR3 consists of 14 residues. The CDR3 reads CSAQPGYGDQPQHF. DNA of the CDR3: TGCAGTGCTCAACCAGGGTATGGAGATCAGCCCCAGCATTTT.

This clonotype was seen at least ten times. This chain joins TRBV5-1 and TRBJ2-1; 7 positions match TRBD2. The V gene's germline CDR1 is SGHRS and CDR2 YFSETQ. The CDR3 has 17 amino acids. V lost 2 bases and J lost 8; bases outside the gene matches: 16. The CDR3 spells CASSFVWGRAASHEQFF. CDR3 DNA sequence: TGCGCCAGCAGCTTCGTTTGGGGGAGGGCCGCTAGCCATGAGCAGTTCTTC.

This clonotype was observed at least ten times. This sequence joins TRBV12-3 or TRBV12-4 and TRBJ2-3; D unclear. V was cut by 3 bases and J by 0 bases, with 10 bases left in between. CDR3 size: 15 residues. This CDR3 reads CASSFVQESTDTQYF. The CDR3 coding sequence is TGTGCCAGCAGTTTTGTGCAGGAAAGCACAGATACGCAGTATTTT.

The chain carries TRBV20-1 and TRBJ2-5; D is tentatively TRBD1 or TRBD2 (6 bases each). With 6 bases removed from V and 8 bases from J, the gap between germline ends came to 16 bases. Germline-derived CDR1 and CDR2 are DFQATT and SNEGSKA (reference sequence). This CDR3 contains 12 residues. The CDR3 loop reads CSARRDTRTQYF. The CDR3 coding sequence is TGCAGTGCACGGCGGGACACTCGAACCCAGTACTTC.

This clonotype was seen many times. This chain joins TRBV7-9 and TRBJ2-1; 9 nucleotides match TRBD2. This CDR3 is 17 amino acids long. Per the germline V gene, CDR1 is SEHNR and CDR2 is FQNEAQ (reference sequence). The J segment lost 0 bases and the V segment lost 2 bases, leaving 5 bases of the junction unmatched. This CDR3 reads CASSLLAGPSSYNEQFF. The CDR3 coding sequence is TGTGCCAGCAGCTTACTAGCGGGGCCTAGCTCCTACAATGAGCAGTTCTTC.

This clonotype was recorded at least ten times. The CDR3 loop is CASSLGGALSSSGANVLTF. CDR3 nucleotides: TGTGCCAGCAGTCTCGGGGGGGCCCTTTCCAGCTCTGGGGCCAACGTCCTGACTTTC. This chain joins TRBV6-4 and TRBJ2-6, with 8 bases lining up with TRBD2. CDR1 is MRHNA and CDR2 is SNTAGT in the germline V gene. After removal of 5 bases from V and 0 bases from J, the junction contained 12 bases not matched to a gene. CDR3 size: 19 residues.

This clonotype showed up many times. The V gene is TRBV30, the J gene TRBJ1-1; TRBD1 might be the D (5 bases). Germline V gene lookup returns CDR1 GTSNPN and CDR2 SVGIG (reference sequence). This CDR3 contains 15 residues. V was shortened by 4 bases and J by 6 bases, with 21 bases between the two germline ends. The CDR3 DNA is TGTGCCTGGATGGACGGGAGGGGCCTTCCTTCTGAAGCTTTCTTT. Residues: CAWMDGRGLPSEAFF.

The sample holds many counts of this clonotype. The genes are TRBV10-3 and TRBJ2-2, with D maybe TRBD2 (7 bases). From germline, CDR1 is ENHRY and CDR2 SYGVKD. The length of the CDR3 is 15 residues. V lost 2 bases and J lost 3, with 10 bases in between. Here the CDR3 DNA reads TGTGCCATCAGTGAGCGGGGGGCGGACACCGGGGAGCTGTTTTTT. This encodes CAISERGADTGELFF.

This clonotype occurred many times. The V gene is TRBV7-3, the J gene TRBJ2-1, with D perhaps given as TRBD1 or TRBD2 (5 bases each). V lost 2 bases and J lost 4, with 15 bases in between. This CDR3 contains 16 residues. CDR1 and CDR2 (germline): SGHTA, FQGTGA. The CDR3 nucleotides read TGTGCCAGCAGCTTACACGGGACGTCCCTTTACAATGAGCAGTTCTTC. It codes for CASSLHGTSLYNEQFF. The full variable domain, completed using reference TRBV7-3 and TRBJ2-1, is GAGVSQTPSNKVTEKGKYVELRCDPISGHTALYWYRQSLGQGPEFLIYFQGTGAADDSGLPNDRFFAVRPEGSVSTLKIQRTERGDSAVYLCASSLHGTSLYNEQFFGPGTRLTVL.

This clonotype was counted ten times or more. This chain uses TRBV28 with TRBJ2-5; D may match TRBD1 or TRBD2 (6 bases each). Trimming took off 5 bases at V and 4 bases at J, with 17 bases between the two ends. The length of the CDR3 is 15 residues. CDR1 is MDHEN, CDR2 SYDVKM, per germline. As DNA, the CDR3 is TGTGCCAGCAGTCTTCCGGGGGCTGGGGGAGAGACCCAGTACTTC. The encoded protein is CASSLPGAGGETQYF.

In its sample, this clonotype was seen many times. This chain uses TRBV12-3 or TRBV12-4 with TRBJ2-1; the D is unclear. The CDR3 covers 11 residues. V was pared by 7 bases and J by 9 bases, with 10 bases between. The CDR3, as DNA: TGTGCCAGCAAGACGTGTGGTGAGCAGTTCTTC. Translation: CASKTCGEQFF.

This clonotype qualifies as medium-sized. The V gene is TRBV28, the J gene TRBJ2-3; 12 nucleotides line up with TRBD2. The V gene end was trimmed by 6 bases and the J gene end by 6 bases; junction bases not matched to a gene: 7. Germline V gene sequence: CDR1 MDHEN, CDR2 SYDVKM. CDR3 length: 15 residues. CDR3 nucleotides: TGTGCCAGCAGCCACGGACTAGCGGGATTTGATACGCAGTATTTT. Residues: CASSHGLAGFDTQYF. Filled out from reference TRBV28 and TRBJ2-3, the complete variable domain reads DVKVTQSSRYLVKRTGEKVFLECVQDMDHENMFWYRQDPGLGLRLIYFSYDVKMKEKGDIPEGYSVSREKKERFSLILESASTNQTSMYLCASSHGLAGFDTQYFGPGTRLTVL.

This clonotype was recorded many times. Written as DNA, the CDR3 is TGTGCCAGCAGCTTAGGGGAAATAACGGGGAGCCAGCAGTTCTTC. Translating it yields CASSLGEITGSQQFF. This chain joins TRBV11-2 and TRBJ2-1, with D possibly TRBD2 on 5 matching bases. V gave up 1 base and J gave up 11 bases, with 18 bases separating them. The germline V gene has CDR1 SGHAT and CDR2 FQNNGV. This CDR3 comprises 15 residues.

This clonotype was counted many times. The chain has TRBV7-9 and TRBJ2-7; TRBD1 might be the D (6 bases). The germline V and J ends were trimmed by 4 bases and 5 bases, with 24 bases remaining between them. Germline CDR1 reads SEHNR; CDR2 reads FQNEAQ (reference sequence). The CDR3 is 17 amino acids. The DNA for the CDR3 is TGTGCCAGCAGCTCCCCTGGGACAAGGGTTACGAGCGACGAGCAGTACTTC. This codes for CASSSPGTRVTSDEQYF.